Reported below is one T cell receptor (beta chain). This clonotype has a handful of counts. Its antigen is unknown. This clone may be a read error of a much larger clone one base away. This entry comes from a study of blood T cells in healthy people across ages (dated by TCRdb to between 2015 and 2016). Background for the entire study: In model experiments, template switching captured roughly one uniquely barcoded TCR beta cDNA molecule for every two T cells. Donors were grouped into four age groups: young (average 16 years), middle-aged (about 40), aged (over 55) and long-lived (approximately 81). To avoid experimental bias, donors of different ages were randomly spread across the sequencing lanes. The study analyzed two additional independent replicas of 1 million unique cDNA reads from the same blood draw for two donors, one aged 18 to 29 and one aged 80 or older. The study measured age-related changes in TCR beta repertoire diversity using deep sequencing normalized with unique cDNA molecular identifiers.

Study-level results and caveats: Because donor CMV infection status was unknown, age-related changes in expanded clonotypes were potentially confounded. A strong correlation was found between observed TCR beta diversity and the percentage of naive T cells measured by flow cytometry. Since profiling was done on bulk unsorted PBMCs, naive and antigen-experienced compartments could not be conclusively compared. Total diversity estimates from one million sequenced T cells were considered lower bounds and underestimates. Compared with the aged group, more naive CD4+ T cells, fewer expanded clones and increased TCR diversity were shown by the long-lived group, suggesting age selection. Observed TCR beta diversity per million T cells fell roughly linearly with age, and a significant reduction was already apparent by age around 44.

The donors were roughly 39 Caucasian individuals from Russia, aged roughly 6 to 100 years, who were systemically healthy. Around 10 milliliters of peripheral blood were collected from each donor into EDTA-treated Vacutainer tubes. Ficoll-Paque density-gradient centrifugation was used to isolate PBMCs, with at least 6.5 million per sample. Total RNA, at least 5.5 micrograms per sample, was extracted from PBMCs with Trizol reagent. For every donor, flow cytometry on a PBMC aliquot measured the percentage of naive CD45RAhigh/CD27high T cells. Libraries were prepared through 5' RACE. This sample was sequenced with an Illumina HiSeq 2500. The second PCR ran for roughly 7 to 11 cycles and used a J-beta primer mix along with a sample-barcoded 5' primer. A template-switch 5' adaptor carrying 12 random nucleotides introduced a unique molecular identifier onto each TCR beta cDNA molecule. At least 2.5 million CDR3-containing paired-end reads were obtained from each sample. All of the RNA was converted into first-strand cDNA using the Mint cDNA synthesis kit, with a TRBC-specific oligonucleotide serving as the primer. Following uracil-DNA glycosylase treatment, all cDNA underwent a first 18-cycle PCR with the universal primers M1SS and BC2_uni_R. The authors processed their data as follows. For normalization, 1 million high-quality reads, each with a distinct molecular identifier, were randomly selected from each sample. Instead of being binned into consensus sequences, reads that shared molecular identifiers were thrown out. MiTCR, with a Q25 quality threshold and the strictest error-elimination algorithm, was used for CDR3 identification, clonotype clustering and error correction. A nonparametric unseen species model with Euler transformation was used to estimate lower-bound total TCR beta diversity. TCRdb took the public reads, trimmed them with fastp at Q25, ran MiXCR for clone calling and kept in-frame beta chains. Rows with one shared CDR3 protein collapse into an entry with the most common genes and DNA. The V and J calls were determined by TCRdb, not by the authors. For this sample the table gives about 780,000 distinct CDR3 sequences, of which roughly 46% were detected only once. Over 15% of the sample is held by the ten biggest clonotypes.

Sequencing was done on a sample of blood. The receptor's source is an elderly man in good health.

This receptor has the CDR3 CSVEDRWEQYF. DNA sequence: TGCAGCGTTGAAGACAGGTGGGAGCAGTACTTC. The chain is assembled from TRBV29-1 and TRBJ2-5, and TRBD2 may be the D gene, going by 5 matching bases. Relative to germline, V is 0 bases shorter and J is 11 bases shorter, with 10 bases between their ends. The germline V gene yields SQVTM for CDR1 and ANQGSEA for CDR2. The CDR3 spans 11 residues, from the cysteine through the phenylalanine. Here the CDR3 DNA is all that survives: 33 bases in frame from base 1.